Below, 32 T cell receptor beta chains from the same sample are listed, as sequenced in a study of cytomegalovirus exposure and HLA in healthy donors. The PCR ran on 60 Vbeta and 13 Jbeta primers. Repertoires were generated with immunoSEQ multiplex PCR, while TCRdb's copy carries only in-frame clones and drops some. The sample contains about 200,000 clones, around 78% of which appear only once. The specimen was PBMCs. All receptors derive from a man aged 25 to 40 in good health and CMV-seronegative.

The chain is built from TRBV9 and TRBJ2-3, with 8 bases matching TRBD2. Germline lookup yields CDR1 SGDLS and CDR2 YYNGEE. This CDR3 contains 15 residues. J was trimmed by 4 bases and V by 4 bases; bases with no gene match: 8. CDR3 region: CASSPLSGIADTQYF. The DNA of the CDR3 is TGTGCCAGCAGCCCCCTTAGCGGGATTGCAGATACGCAGTATTTT.

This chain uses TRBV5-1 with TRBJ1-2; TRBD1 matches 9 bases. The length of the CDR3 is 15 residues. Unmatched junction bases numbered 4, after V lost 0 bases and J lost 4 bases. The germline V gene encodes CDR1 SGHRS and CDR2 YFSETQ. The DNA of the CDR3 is TGCGCCAGCAGCTTGGGACAGGGGGGAGTCTATGGCTACACCTTC. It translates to CASSLGQGGVYGYTF.

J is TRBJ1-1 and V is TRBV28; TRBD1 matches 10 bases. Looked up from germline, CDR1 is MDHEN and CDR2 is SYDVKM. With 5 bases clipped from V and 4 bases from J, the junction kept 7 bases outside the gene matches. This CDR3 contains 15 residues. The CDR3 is CASSPPGQGPTEAFF. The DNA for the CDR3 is TGTGCCAGCAGTCCACCGGGACAGGGGCCCACTGAAGCTTTCTTT.

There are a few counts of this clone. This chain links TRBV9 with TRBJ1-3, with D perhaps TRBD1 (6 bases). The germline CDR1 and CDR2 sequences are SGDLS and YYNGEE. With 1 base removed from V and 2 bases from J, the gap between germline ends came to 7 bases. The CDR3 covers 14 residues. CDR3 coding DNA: TGTGCCAGCAGCGTATCAGGGGCTGGAAACACCATATATTTT. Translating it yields CASSVSGAGNTIYF.

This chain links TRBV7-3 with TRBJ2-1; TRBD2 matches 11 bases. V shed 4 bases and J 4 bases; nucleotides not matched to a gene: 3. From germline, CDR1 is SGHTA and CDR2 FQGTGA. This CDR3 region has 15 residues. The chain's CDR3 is CASSWGLAEYNEQFF. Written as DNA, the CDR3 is TGTGCCAGCAGCTGGGGACTAGCGGAATACAATGAGCAGTTCTTC.

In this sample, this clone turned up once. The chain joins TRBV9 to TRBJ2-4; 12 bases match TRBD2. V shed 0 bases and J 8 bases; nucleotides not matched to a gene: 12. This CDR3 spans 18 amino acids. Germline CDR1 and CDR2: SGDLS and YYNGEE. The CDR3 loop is CASSVDAILAGGRDIQYF. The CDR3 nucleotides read TGTGCCAGCAGCGTAGACGCGATACTAGCGGGAGGTCGGGACATTCAGTACTTC.

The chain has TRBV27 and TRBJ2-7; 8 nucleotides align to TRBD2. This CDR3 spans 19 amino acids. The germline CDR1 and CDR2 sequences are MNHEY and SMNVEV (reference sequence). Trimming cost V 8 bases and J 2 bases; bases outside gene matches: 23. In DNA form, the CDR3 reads TGTGCCAGCTGTCCTGCCTACAACGCCGGGACTAGGCCCCCCTACGAGCAGTACTTC. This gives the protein CASCPAYNAGTRPPYEQYF.

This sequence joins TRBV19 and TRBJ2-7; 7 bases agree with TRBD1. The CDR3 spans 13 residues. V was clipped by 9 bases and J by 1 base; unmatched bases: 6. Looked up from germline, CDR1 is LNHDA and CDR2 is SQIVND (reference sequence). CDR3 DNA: TGTGCCAGCTCTTGGGACAGTTCCTACGAGCAGTACTTC. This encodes CASSWDSSYEQYF.

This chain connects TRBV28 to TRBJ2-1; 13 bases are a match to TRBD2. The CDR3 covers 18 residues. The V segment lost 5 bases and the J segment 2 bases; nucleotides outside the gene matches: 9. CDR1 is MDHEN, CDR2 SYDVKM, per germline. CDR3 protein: CASSTRTSGSRTYNEQFF. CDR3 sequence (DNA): TGTGCCAGCAGTACCCGGACTAGCGGGAGTAGGACCTACAATGAGCAGTTCTTC.

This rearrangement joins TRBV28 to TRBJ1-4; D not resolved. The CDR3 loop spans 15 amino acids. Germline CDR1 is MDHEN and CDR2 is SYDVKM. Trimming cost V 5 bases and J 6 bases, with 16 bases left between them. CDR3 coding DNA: TGTGCCAGCAGTGTCCCTACGGGGATGCATGAAAAACTGTTTTTT. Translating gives CASSVPTGMHEKLFF.

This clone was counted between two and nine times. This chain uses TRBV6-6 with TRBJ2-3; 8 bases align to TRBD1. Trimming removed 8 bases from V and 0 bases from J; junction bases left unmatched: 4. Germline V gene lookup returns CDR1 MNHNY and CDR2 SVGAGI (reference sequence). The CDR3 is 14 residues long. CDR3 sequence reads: CASRDRMSTDTQYF. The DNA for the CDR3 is TGTGCCAGCCGGGACAGGATGAGCACAGATACGCAGTATTTT.

CDR3 loop: CASSQETRFWGSPSSETQYF. In nucleotides, the CDR3 is TGTGCCAGCAGCCAAGAGACTAGGTTTTGGGGTAGTCCGTCTTCGGAGACCCAGTACTTC. This rearrangement joins TRBV14 to TRBJ2-5, with a weak D call TRBD2 (6 bases). Trimming took off 0 bases at V and 5 bases at J, with 28 bases between the two ends. Germline assignment: CDR1 SGHDN and CDR2 FVKESK. This CDR3 has 20 amino acids.

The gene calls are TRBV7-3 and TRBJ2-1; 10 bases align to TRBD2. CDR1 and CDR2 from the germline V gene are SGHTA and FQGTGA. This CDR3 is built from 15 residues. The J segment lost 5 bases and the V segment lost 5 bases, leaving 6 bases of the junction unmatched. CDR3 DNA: TGTGCCAGCAGCGTGGGACTAGCGAAAAACAATGAGCAGTTCTTC. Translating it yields CASSVGLAKNNEQFF.

The DNA of the CDR3 is TGTGCCGACCGCGGGGGGCCCACAGATACGCAGTATTTT. It yields the protein CADRGGPTDTQYF. The chain uses TRBV18 and TRBJ2-3, with TRBD2 matching 8 bases. CDR3 length: 13 residues. Germline lookup yields CDR1 KGHSH and CDR2 LQKENI. Trimming at V came to 11 bases and at J to 2 bases, leaving 6 bases not matched to a gene. Complete variable domain (other parts from reference TRBV18 and TRBJ2-3): NAGVMQNPRHLVRRRGQEARLRCSPMKGHSHVYWYRQLPEEGLKFMVYLQKENIIDESGMPKERFSAEFPKEGPSILRIQQVVRGDSAAYFCADRGGPTDTQYFGPGTRLTVL.

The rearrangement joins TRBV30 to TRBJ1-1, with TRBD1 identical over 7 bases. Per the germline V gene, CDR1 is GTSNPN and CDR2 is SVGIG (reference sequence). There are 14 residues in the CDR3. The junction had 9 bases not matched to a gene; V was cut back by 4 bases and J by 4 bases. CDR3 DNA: TGTGCCTGGACCGACGACAGGGTCGGCACTGAAGCTTTCTTT. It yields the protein CAWTDDRVGTEAFF.

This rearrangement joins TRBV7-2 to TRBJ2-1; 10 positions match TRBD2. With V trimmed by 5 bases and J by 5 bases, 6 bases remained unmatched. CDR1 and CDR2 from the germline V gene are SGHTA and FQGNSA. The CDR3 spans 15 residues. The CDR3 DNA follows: TGTGCCAGCAGCCGCGAGCGGGGGGGGCACAATGAGCAGTTCTTC. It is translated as CASSRERGGHNEQFF. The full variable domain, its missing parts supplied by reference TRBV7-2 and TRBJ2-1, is GAGVSQSPSNKVTEKGKDVELRCDPISGHTALYWYRQSLGQGLEFLIYFQGNSAPDKSGLPSDRFSAERTGGSVSTLTIQRTQQEDSAVYLCASSRERGGHNEQFFGPGTRLTVL.

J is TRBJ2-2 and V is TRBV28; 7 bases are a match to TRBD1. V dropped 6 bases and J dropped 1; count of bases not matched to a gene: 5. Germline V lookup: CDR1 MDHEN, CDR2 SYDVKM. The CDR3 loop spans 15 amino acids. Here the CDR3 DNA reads TGTGCCAGCAGACAGACAGGGTGGAACACCGGGGAGCTGTTTTTT. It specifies CASRQTGWNTGELFF.

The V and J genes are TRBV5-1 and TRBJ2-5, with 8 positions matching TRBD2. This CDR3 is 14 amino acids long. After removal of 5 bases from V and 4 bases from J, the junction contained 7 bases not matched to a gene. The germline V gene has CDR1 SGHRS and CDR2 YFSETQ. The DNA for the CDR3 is TGCGCCAGCAGACCAGCGGGAGTGGGAGAGACCCAGTACTTC. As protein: CASRPAGVGETQYF.

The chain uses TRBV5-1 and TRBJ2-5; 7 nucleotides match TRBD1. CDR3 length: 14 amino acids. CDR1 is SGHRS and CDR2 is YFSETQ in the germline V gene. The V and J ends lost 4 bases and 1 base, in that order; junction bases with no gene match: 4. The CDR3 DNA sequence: TGCGCCAGCAGCAAGGGACAGATCCAAGAGACCCAGTACTTC. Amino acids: CASSKGQIQETQYF.

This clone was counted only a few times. The CDR3 sequence is CASSLVGEANEKLFF. CDR3 DNA: TGTGCCAGCAGCTTGGTTGGGGAGGCTAATGAAAAACTGTTTTTT. This sequence joins TRBV5-6 and TRBJ1-4; D not resolved. Germline CDR1 SGHDT, CDR2 YYEEEE. The CDR3 is 15 residues long. Between the trimmed V and J ends, which lost 0 bases and 3 bases, there was a span of 9 bases.

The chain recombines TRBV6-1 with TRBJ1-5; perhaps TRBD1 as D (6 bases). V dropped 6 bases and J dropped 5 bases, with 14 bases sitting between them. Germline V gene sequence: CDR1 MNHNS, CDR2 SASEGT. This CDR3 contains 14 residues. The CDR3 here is CASSPRGGDQPQHF. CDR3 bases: TGTGCCAGCAGCCCACGGGGGGGCGATCAGCCCCAGCATTTT.

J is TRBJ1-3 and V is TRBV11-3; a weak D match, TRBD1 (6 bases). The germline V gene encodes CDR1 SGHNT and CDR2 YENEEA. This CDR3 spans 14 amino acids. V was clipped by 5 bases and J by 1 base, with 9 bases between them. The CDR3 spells CASSHQGSGNTIYF. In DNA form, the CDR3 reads TGTGCCAGCAGCCACCAGGGGTCTGGAAACACCATATATTTT.

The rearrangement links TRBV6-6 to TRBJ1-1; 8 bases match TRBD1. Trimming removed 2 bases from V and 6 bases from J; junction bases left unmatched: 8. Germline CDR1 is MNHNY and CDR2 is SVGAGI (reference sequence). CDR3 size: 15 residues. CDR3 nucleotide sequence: TGTGCCAGCAGTTACACAGGACAGGGCGGTCCTGAAGCTTTCTTT. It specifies CASSYTGQGGPEAFF.

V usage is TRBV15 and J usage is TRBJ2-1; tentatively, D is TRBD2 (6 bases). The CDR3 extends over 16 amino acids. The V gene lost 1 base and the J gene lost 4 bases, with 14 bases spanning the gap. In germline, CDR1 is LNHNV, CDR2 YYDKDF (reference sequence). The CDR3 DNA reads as TGTGCCACCAGCAGAGGCCGGGACTCTGGATACAATGAGCAGTTCTTC. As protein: CATSRGRDSGYNEQFF.

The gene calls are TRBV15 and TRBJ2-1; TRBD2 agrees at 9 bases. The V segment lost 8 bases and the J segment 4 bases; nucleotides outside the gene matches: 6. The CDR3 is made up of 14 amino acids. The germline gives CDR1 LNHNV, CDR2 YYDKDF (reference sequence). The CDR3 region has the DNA TGTGCCACCGTTCCTAGCGGGGAGTACAATGAGCAGTTCTTC. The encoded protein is CATVPSGEYNEQFF.

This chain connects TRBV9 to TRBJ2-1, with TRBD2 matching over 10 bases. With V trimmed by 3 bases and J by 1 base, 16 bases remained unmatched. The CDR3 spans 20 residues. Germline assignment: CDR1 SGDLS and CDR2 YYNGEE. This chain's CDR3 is CASSDSTPQREGFSYNEQFF. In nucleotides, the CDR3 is TGTGCCAGCAGCGATTCGACTCCCCAGCGGGAGGGCTTTTCCTACAATGAGCAGTTCTTC.

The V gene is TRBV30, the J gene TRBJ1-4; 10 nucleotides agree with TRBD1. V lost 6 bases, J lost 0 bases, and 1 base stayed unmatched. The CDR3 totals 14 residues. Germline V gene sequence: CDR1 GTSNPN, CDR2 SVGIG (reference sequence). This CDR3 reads CACGTGATNEKLFF. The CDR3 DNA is TGTGCCTGTGGGACAGGGGCAACTAATGAAAAACTGTTTTTT.

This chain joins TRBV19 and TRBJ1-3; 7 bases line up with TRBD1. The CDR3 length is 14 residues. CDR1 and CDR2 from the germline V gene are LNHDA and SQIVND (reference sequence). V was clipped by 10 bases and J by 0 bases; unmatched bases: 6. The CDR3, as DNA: TGTGCCACCCGACAGGGATCCTCTGGAAACACCATATATTTT. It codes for CATRQGSSGNTIYF. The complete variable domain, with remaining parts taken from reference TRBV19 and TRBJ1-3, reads DGGITQSPKYLFRKEGQNVTLSCEQNLNHDAMYWYRQDPGQGLRLIYYSQIVNDFQKGDIAEGYSVSREKKESFPLTVTSAQKNPTAFYLCATRQGSSGNTIYFGEGSWLTVV.

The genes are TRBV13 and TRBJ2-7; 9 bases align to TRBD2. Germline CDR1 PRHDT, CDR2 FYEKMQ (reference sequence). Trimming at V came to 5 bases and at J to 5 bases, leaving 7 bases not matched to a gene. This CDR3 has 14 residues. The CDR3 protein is CASSAGLATHEQYF. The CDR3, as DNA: TGTGCCAGCAGCGCTGGACTAGCGACCCACGAGCAGTACTTC.

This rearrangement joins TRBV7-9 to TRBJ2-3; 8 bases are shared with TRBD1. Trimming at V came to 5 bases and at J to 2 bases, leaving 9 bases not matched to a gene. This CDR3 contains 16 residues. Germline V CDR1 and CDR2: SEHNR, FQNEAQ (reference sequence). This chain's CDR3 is CASSHTPGGFTDTQYF. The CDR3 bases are TGTGCCAGCAGCCACACCCCAGGGGGCTTCACAGATACGCAGTATTTT. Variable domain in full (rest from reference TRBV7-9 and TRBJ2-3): DTGVSQNPRHKITKRGQNVTFRCDPISEHNRLYWYRQTLGQGPEFLTYFQNEAQLEKSRLLSDRFSAERPKGSFSTLEIQRTEQGDSAMYLCASSHTPGGFTDTQYFGPGTRLTVL.

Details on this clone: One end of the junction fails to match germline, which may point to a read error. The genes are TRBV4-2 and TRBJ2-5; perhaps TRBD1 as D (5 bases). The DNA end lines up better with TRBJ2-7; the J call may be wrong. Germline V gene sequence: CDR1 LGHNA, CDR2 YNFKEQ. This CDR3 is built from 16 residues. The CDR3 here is CASSQEFSGHSSEQYF. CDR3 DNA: TGTGCCAGCAGCCAAGAATTCTCCGGACACTCCTCCGAGCAGTACTTC.

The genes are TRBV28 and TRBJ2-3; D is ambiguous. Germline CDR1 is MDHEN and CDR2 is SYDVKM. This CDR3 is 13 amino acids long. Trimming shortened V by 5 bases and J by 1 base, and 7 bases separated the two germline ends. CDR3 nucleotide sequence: TGTGCCAGCAGTAAGCCGGGCACAGATACGCAGTATTTT. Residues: CASSKPGTDTQYF.